The source of this T cell receptor beta chain is a study of OX40 agonist ivuxolimab in advanced cancers. The wider study: Checkpoint inhibitors had been given previously to around 38% of patients. Study-level results: Averaged across samples, CD8+ T cells carried more expanded clones than CD4+ did.

Trimming took 2 bases from V and 6 from J; bases not matched to a gene: 9. The length of the CDR3 is 15 residues. Germline V gene lookup returns CDR1 SGHVS and CDR2 FNYEAQ. This table comes from immunoSEQ multiplex PCR, and its TCRdb copy is limited to in-frame clones, with some not included. This table has about 62,000 clones, 79% appearing once. In regard to this clone: Its matching antigen is unknown.

The rearrangement links TRBV7-6 to TRBJ1-2; 7 bases align to TRBD1. The sequence was collected from an adult with an advanced solid tumor such as melanoma, head and neck, liver or kidney cancer. Specimen: CD4+ or CD8+ T cells sorted from blood, collected in a trial of the OX40 agonist ivuxolimab. This chain's CDR3 is CASSLLGTDSNGYTF. CDR3 bases: TGTGCCAGCAGCTTACTCGGGACAGATTCCAATGGCTACACCTTC. Full variable domain (rest looked up from reference TRBV7-6 and TRBJ1-2): GAGVSQSPRYKVTKRGQDVALRCDPISGHVSLYWYRQALGQGPEFLTYFNYEAQQDKSGLPNDRFSAERPEGSISTLTIQRTEQRDSAMYRCASSLLGTDSNGYTFGSGTRLTVV.